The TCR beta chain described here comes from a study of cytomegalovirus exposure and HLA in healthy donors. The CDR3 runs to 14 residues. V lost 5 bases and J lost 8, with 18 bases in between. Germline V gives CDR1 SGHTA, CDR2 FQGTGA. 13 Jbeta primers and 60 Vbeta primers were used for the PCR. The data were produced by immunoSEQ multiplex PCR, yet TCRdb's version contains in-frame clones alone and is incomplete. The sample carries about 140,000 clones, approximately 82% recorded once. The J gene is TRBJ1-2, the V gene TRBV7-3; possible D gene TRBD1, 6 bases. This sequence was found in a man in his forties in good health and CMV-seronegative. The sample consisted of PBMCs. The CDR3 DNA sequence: TGTGCCAGCAGCCCCGAGGGGGACGCCCGCGGCTACACCTTC. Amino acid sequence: CASSPEGDARGYTF.